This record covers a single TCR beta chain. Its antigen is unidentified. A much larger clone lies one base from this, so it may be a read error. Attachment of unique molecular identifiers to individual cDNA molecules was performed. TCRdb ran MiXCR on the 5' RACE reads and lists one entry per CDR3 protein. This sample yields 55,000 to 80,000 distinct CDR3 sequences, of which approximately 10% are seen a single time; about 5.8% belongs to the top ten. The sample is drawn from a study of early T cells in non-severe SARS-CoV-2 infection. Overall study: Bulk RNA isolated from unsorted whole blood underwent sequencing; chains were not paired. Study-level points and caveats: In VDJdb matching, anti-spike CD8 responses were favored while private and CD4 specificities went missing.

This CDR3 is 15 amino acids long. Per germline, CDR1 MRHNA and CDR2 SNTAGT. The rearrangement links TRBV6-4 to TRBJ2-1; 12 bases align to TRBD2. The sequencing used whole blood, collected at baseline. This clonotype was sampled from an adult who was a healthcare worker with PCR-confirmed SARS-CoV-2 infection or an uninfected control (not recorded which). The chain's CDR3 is CANSDTSGGPEEQFF. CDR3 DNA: TGTGCCAACAGTGACACTAGCGGGGGGCCAGAGGAGCAGTTCTTC.